The TCR beta chain described here comes from a study of cytomegalovirus exposure and HLA in healthy donors. Points from the study as a whole: Later work associated fewer than 20,000 TCR beta sequences with HLA alleles at 0.05 false discovery rate. A likely sequencing artifact accounted for one observed cluster of highly shared sequence variants. Presence/absence comparisons presumed near-even sequencing depth among donors.

Note on this clone: Its antigen is currently unknown.

The trim removed 7 bases at V and 2 bases at J, leaving 8 bases unmatched. This CDR3 spans 15 amino acids. CDR1 SEHNR and CDR2 FQNEAQ come from the germline V gene (reference sequence). Those who donated were healthy bone marrow donors. Vbeta (60) and Jbeta (13) primers were used in the PCR. The table came from immunoSEQ multiplex PCR; TCRdb's copy has only in-frame clones and leaves some out. The listing contains 60,000 or so clones. The TCR originated in a woman aged 18-29 years in good health and CMV-seronegative. The chain recombines TRBV7-9 with TRBJ2-5; 9 bases are a match to TRBD1. The sample was PBMCs. The CDR3 region has the DNA TGTGCCAGCACCCCGGGACAGGGATATCAAGAGACCCAGTACTTC. It encodes CASTPGQGYQETQYF.